This T cell receptor beta chain was sequenced during a study of shared clonotypes between healthy human individuals. Study background: Three CD4 naive, three CD4 memory, two CD8 naive and one CD8 memory plate were used per donor. Study-level points and caveats: The study generally estimated greater richness for naive than memory subsets.

TCRdb's table, derived via immunoSEQ multiplex PCR, lists solely in-frame clones and lacks some. The table shows some 2.4 million clones, with approximately 93% occurring only once. To note about this clone: What it recognizes is unknown.

The CDR3 spans 18 residues. Germline CDR1 and CDR2: GTSNPN and SVGIG (reference sequence). Trimming took off 0 bases at V and 2 bases at J, with 19 bases between the two ends. Those who donated, Caucasian adults without exception, all lived in Nashville, Tennessee. Naive CD4+ cells were CD45RA-selected; the remaining cells were memory. This rearrangement joins TRBV30 to TRBJ1-4; no definite D call. The specimen was naive CD4+ T cells from PBMCs. Subset noted: CD45RA+ positively selected. The sequence was obtained from a man aged 18 to 30 in good health. Some clones in this sample may be carry-over from other donors' samples. The DNA of the CDR3 is TGTGCCTGGAGTGTAAGGCCCCTCCACCTGCGGACTAATGAAAAACTGTTTTTT. Translating gives CAWSVRPLHLRTNEKLFF.